This TCR beta chain derives from a study of read filtering for tumor transcriptome and immune sequencing. Study-wide points: About 80% of IR-seq clonotypes had a single read, yet these held 3% to 4% of reads.

CDR1 is DFQATT, CDR2 SNEGSKA, per germline (reference sequence). V lost 1 base to trimming and J lost 4 bases, with 14 bases between them. The CDR3 runs to 14 residues. This clonotype has at least ten counts. Its target is unknown. The library was built from about 400 ng RNA with molecular barcoded adaptors for alpha/delta and beta/gamma chains. TCRdb re-called the reads through MiXCR, storing one row per CDR3 protein. Of tens of thousands of distinct CDR3 sequences in the sample, less than 15% are singletons; the top ten hold 13% to 15%. The chain employs TRBV20-1 and TRBJ2-7; a weak D match, TRBD1 (6 bases). The sample comprised a population of CD138-negative cells sorted from bone marrow. The sequence came from a donor at least 40 years old with multiple myeloma. The CDR3 spells CSARVGRGTYEQYF. The CDR3 DNA is TGCAGTGCTAGAGTAGGCAGGGGTACTTACGAGCAGTACTTC.